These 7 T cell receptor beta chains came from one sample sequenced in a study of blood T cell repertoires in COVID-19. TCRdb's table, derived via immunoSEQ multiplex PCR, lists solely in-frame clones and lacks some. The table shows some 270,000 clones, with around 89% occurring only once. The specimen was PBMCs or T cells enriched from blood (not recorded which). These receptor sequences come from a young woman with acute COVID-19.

CDR3 region: CASSKGRGFNTEAFF. The CDR3 region has the DNA TGTGCCAGCAGCAAAGGCAGGGGATTTAACACTGAAGCTTTCTTT. The rearrangement joins TRBV21-1 to TRBJ1-1; TRBD1 reflects the table's D call only, with no check against the DNA. TRBV21-1 is labeled a pseudogene. CDR3 length: 15 residues.

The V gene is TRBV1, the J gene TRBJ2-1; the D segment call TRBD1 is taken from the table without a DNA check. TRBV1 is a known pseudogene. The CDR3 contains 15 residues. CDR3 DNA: TGCACCAGCAGCCAAGATAAGGGGCAGGCTGGTGAGCAGTTCTTC. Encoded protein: CTSSQDKGQAGEQFF.

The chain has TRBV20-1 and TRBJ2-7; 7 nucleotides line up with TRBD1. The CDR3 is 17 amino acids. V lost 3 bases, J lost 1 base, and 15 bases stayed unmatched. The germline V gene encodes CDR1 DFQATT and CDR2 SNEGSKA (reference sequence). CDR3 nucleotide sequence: TGCAGTGCTAGTGGATTAGGGGGCAGTGAGTTGTCCTACGAGCAGTACTTC. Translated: CSASGLGGSELSYEQYF.

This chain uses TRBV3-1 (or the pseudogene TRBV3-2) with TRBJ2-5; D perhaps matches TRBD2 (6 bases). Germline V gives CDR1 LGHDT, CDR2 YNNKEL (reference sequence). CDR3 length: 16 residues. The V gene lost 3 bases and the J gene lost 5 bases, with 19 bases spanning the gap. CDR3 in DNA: TGTGCCAGCAGCCAGAACTCCCTAGCGCCAGGGGAGACCCAGTACTTC. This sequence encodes CASSQNSLAPGETQYF.

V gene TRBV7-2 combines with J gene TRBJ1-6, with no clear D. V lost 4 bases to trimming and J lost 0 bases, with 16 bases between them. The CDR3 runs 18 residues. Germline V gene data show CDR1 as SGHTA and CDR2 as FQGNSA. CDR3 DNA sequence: TGTGCCAGCAGCTGGGCTTCCGCAGTGAGCTCCTATAATTCACCCCTCCACTTT. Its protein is CASSWASAVSSYNSPLHF.

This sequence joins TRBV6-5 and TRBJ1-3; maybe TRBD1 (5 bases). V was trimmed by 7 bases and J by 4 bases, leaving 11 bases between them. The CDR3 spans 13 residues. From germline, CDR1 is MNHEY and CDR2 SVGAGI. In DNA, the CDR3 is TGTGCCAGCACTAGGGGCCAGGGAAACACCATATATTTT. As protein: CASTRGQGNTIYF.

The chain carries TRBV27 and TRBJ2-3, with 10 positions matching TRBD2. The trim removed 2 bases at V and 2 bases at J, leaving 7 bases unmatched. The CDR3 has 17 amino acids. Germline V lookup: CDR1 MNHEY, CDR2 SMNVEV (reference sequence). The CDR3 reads CASSLRAGGSFTDTQYF. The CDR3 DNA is TGTGCCAGCAGTTTAAGAGCGGGAGGGTCTTTCACAGATACGCAGTATTTT.